Presented here are 12 T cell receptor beta chains from one specimen sequenced in a study of CD8+ T cells in alopecia areata. Regarding treatment: oral pan-JAK inhibitor, 5-10 mg twice daily. Extraction of RNA preceded its reverse transcription into cDNA, which served as the sequencing template. The protocol was immunoSEQ multiplex PCR, while the TCRdb copy is restricted to in-frame clones and leaves out a portion. Here the sample spans some 150,000 clones, about 56% being singletons. The source was CD8+ T cells sorted from blood, collected at week 4, from a patient treated with tofacitinib. The receptors were gathered from a human donor with alopecia areata.

This chain joins TRBV15 and TRBJ1-5; 7 nucleotides align to TRBD1. This CDR3 spans 14 amino acids. Losses at the gene ends were 5 bases for V and 6 bases for J; bases not matched to a gene: 7. CDR1 is LNHNV and CDR2 is YYDKDF in the germline V gene (reference sequence). CDR3: CATSLGQEGQPQHF. CDR3 nucleotide sequence: TGTGCCACCAGCCTTGGACAGGAGGGTCAGCCCCAGCATTTT.

The chain links TRBV5-1 to TRBJ1-1; D is uncertain. The germline V and J ends were trimmed by 4 bases and 2 bases, with 6 bases remaining between them. CDR3 length equals 12 residues. Germline CDR1 reads SGHRS; CDR2 reads YFSETQ. The CDR3 DNA sequence: TGCGCCAGCAGCGGCAGCAACACTGAAGCTTTCTTT. The encoded protein is CASSGSNTEAFF.

Comment on this clone: A single base separates this from a much larger clone, so it may be a read error. The rearrangement links TRBV7-9 to TRBJ2-7; 7 bases are a match to TRBD1. V shed 5 bases and J 0 bases; nucleotides not matched to a gene: 1. Germline CDR1 reads SEHNR; CDR2 reads FQNEAQ (reference sequence). There are 13 residues in the CDR3. The CDR3 region is CASSGDSSYEQYF. DNA for the CDR3: TGTGCCAGCAGCGGGGACAGCTCCTACGAGCAGTACTTC.

The rearrangement links TRBV18 to TRBJ2-7; D may be TRBD2 (6 bases). V dropped 10 bases and J dropped 2 bases, with 21 bases sitting between them. The CDR3 runs to 15 residues. Per the germline V gene, CDR1 is KGHSH and CDR2 is LQKENI. This CDR3 reads CATEPARDSTYEQYF. The CDR3 coding sequence is TGTGCCACCGAACCGGCCCGGGACTCCACCTACGAGCAGTACTTC.

This clone was recorded a few times. J is TRBJ2-5 and V is TRBV6-5, with D uncertain. Germline-derived CDR1 and CDR2 are MNHEY and SVGAGI. Trimming left V 2 bases short and J 0 bases short, with 7 bases between. This CDR3 has 14 amino acids. In nucleotides, the CDR3 is TGTGCCAGCAGTTACCAAGCGTACCAAGAGACCCAGTACTTC. This gives the protein CASSYQAYQETQYF.

This chain connects TRBV13 to TRBJ2-1, with TRBD2 matching over 7 bases. The CDR3 runs 14 residues. Germline assignment: CDR1 PRHDT and CDR2 FYEKMQ (reference sequence). The trim removed 4 bases at V and 4 bases at J, leaving 4 bases unmatched. This chain's CDR3 is CASSSERGYNEQFF. CDR3 DNA sequence: TGTGCCAGCAGCTCCGAGCGGGGTTACAATGAGCAGTTCTTC.

The V gene is TRBV9, the J gene TRBJ1-6; perhaps TRBD1 as D (5 bases). The CDR3 runs to 15 residues. The V end lost 0 bases, the J end lost 5 bases, and 9 bases lay between the germline ends. The germline gives CDR1 SGDLS, CDR2 YYNGEE. In DNA form, the CDR3 reads TGTGCCAGCAGCGTAGAACCCAGGGATAATTCACCCCTCCACTTT. Translation gives CASSVEPRDNSPLHF. Full variable domain (remainder filled in from reference TRBV9 and TRBJ1-6): DSGVTQTPKHLITATGQRVTLRCSPRSGDLSVYWYQQSLDQGLQFLIQYYNGEERAKGNILERFSAQQFPDLHSELNLSSLELGDSALYFCASSVEPRDNSPLHFGNGTRLTVT.

A few counts support this clone. This rearrangement joins TRBV29-1 to TRBJ2-7; 7 bases line up with TRBD1. The germline V gene has CDR1 SQVTM and CDR2 ANQGSEA. There are 13 residues in the CDR3. The trim removed 6 bases at V and 3 bases at J, leaving 8 bases unmatched. The CDR3 bases are TGCAGCGTCGAGACAGGGTCGATCTACGAGCAGTACTTC. This encodes CSVETGSIYEQYF.

The sample holds a few counts of this clone. The chain has TRBV2 and TRBJ2-1, with TRBD2 matching 7 bases. The ends lost 5 bases at V and 6 bases at J; junction bases unmatched: 13. The germline CDR1 and CDR2 sequences are SNHLY and FYNNEI. This CDR3 spans 16 amino acids. CDR3 region: CASSYALAPGLNEQFF. CDR3 in DNA: TGTGCCAGCAGTTATGCACTAGCGCCCGGACTCAATGAGCAGTTCTTC.

V and J are TRBV7-9 and TRBJ1-5; D is ambiguous. V was clipped by 1 base and J by 6 bases, with 4 bases between them. The CDR3 has 12 residues. CDR1 is SEHNR, CDR2 FQNEAQ, per germline (reference sequence). For the CDR3, the DNA is TGTGCCAGCAGCTTAGAAACTCAGCCCCAGCATTTT. Translation gives CASSLETQPQHF.

The V and J genes are TRBV5-1 and TRBJ2-3; perhaps TRBD2 as D (6 bases). The V gene lost 1 base and the J gene lost 0 bases, with 15 bases spanning the gap. The CDR3 runs to 17 residues. Germline V gives CDR1 SGHRS, CDR2 YFSETQ. This CDR3 reads CASSLLGTRTSTDTQYF. In DNA, the CDR3 is TGCGCCAGCAGCTTGCTCGGGACTCGCACTAGCACAGATACGCAGTATTTT. Variable domain in full (rest from reference TRBV5-1 and TRBJ2-3): KAGVTQTPRYLIKTRGQQVTLSCSPISGHRSVSWYQQTPGQGLQFLFEYFSETQRNKGNFPGRFSGRQFSNSRSEMNVSTLELGDSALYLCASSLLGTRTSTDTQYFGPGTRLTVL.

The chain joins TRBV29-1 to TRBJ2-2, with a weak D call TRBD2 (6 bases). This CDR3 comprises 16 residues. The germline CDR1 and CDR2 sequences are SQVTM and ANQGSEA. Trimming shortened V by 4 bases and J by 4 bases, and 19 bases separated the two germline ends. The CDR3 is CSVAPQEGIGTGELFF. The CDR3 nucleotides read TGCAGCGTTGCCCCCCAGGAGGGAATTGGCACCGGGGAGCTGTTTTTT.